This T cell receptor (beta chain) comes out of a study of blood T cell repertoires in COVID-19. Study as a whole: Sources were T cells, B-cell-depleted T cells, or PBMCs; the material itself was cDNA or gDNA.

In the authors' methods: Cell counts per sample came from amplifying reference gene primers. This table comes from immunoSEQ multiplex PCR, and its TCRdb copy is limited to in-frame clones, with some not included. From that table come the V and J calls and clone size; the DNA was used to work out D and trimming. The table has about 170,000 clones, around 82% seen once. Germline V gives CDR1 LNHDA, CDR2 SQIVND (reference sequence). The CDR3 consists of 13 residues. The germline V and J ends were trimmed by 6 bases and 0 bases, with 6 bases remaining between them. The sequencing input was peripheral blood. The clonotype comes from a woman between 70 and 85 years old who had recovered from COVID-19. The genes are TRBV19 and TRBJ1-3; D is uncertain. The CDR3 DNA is TGTGCCAGTAGCTCTTCCTCTGGAAACACCATATATTTT. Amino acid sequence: CASSSSSGNTIYF.